This entry is about one T cell receptor (beta chain). The junction departs from germline at one end; a sequencing error may be responsible. The data were obtained in a study of control samples from healthy donors and cancer patients. Assay used: immunoSEQ multiplex PCR; TCRdb lists only in-frame clones, some missing. The sample has more than 75,000 clones, approximately 90% seen once. The CDR3 runs 11 residues. The V gene's germline CDR1 is LNHDA and CDR2 SQIVND (reference sequence). This chain connects TRBV19 to TRBJ2-4, with 9 bases that match TRBD1. Input material: PBMCs. The clonotype comes from a woman aged 55-70 years with head and neck cancer. The CDR3, as DNA: TGTGCCAGTAGTACCCGGGACAGGGTTTTCTTC. Translated: CASSTRDRVFF.